This T cell receptor (beta chain) originates from a study of T cells in narcolepsy. Study conclusions and caveats: Same-patient CSF and blood CD4+ T cell clonotypes included HCRT-specific and TRIB2-specific autoreactive ones. Autoreactive clone sequences were missing from some blood memory CD4+ repertoires. Healthy controls reportedly lacked the autoreactive clonotypes serially found in patients' blood.

As to this clone: Its antigen is not known.

TCRdb keeps only in-frame clones here, not all; method: immunoSEQ multiplex PCR. Of tens of thousands of clones in the sample, around 83% are singletons; the top ten hold about 1.5%. Trimming removed 5 bases from V and 6 bases from J; junction bases left unmatched: 10. Germline CDR1 reads SGHTA; CDR2 reads FQGNSA. The CDR3 is 15 residues long. Sequencing input: memory (CD45RA-) CD4+ T cells from blood. This TCR derives from a human donor in good health. This rearrangement joins TRBV7-2 to TRBJ1-5, with 7 positions matching TRBD1. CDR3 sequence: CASSVCQGVSQPQHF. CDR3 in DNA: TGTGCCAGCAGCGTATGTCAGGGGGTTAGTCAGCCCCAGCATTTT.